These T cell receptor beta chains were read from a single sample in a study of blood T cell repertoires in COVID-19. Sequencing was performed with immunoSEQ multiplex PCR; in TCRdb, only in-frame clones are kept and a portion is missing. This sample has 90,000 or so clones, with 89% found just once. The sample taken for sequencing was peripheral blood. All receptors derive from a woman of 80 years or more with active COVID-19. The CDR3 runs from the conserved cysteine through the conserved F or W. A D gene is named only where the DNA matches it firmly. Not every row has a clone size; where given, it reads once, few, many or a size class.

-	TRBV7-3	TRBJ2-1	TRBD2	TGTGCCAGCAGCTTAAGGGTAGCGGGCTACAATGAGCAGTTCTTC	CASSLRVAGYNEQFF
-	TRBV28	TRBJ1-2	-	TGTGCCAGCAGTTTATTCGGGGGGATGGGCTATGGCTACACCTTC	CASSLFGGMGYGYTF
few	TRBV9	TRBJ2-1	-	TGTGCCAGCAGCGTTTCCGGACAAACCCTCAATGAGCAGTTCTTC	CASSVSGQTLNEQFF
-	TRBV2	TRBJ1-6	TRBD1	TGTGCCAGCAGGGAATGGGGACAGGTGCTATTAAATAATTCACCCCTCCACTTT	CASREWGQVLLNNSPLHF
-	TRBV19	TRBJ1-3	-	TGTGCCAGTAGTTCGGACGGACTAGGCACCATATATTTT	CASSSDGLGTIYF
-	TRBV6-2/TRBV6-3	TRBJ2-1	TRBD2	TGTGCCAGCAGCCGGGACTACTCCTACAATGAGCAGTTCTTC	CASSRDYSYNEQFF
-	TRBV7-2	TRBJ2-7	-	TGTGCCAGCAGCTTTGGACTGATGACCTACGAGCAGTACTTC	CASSFGLMTYEQYF
-	TRBV7-6	TRBJ2-1	-	TGTGCCAGCAGCCCGTTTCAAGGCGGGGAAACCTACAATGAGCAGTTCTTC	CASSPFQGGETYNEQFF
-	TRBV2	TRBJ2-7	TRBD1	TGTGCCAGCAGCCGGGACAGGGCCTACGAGCAGTACTTC	CASSRDRAYEQYF
-	TRBV30	TRBJ2-1	-	TGTGCCTGGAGAAGGGGCCCCCAAAGCTCCTACAATGAGCAGTTCTTC	CAWRRGPQSSYNEQFF
-	TRBV30	TRBJ1-6	TRBD1	TGTGCCTGGAGTGTACGACAGGGAGATTCACCCCTCCACTTT	CAWSVRQGDSPLHF
-	TRBV6-5	TRBJ1-2	TRBD1	TGTGCCAGCAGCCCCGGGACAGGCTATGGCTACACCTTC	CASSPGTGYGYTF
once	TRBV19	TRBJ2-7	TRBD1	TGTGCCAGTAGTATTCTGACAGGGCCCTACGAGCAGTACTTC	CASSILTGPYEQYF
few	TRBV9	TRBJ1-1	TRBD1	TGTGCCAGCAGCGTCTATCCCGGACAGGGCCTAGAAGCTTTCTTT	CASSVYPGQGLEAFF
-	TRBV7-8	TRBJ2-5	TRBD2	TGTGCCAGCAGCTCAAGCCAGGGACTAGCGGGGCAAGAGACCCAGTACTTC	CASSSSQGLAGQETQYF
-	TRBV28	TRBJ2-5	-	TGTGCCAGCAAAGAGCCGTGGAGGAGAGAGACCCAGTACTTC	CASKEPWRRETQYF
few	TRBV9	TRBJ2-7	TRBD2	TGTGCCAGCAGCCCCGGACTAGCGGGAGTCGACGAGCAGTACTTC	CASSPGLAGVDEQYF
-	TRBV9	TRBJ2-3	-	TGTGCCAGCAGCGCCCTGGGAGCGTCTAGCACAGATACGCAGTATTTT	CASSALGASSTDTQYF
few	TRBV29-1	TRBJ2-1	TRBD2	TGCAGCGTTGCTTTTTTAGCGGGAGACGAGCAGTTCTTC	CSVAFLAGDEQFF
-	TRBV28	TRBJ2-1	TRBD1	TGTGCCAGCAGTACTCCACAGGGGGCGAGGTCCAATGAGCAGTTCTTC	CASSTPQGARSNEQFF
-	TRBV12-3/TRBV12-4	TRBJ2-5	-	TGTGCCAGCAGTTTTACAGGGCGGGAGACCCAGTACTTC	CASSFTGRETQYF
-	TRBV18	TRBJ2-1	TRBD1	TGTGCCAGCTCGCCACTCCGGGACAGAGTTAATGAGCAGTTCTTC	CASSPLRDRVNEQFF
-	TRBV28	TRBJ2-3	-	TGTGCCAGCAGTACCTCACGAACAGGGACCGGTACGCAGTATTTT	CASSTSRTGTGTQYF
-	TRBV27	TRBJ2-5	-	TGTGCCAGCAGTTTATCGCGGGGGCGGGAGACCCAGTACTTC	CASSLSRGRETQYF
-	TRBV19	TRBJ2-1	-	TGTGCCAGTAGTATAGTAACTAGCTTCTACAATGAGCAGTTCTTC	CASSIVTSFYNEQFF
-	TRBV4-2	TRBJ2-6	TRBD2	TGTGCCAGCAGCCCTCTAGCGGGAGTCTTGGGGGCCAACGTCCTGACTTTC	CASSPLAGVLGANVLTF
-	TRBV7-9	TRBJ2-1	TRBD2	TGTGCCAGCAGCTCAAGGACTAGCGGTAGAAACAATGAGCAGTTCTTC	CASSSRTSGRNNEQFF
-	TRBV7-9	TRBJ2-7	-	TGTGCCAGCAGCTTAACCCGCCGGTCCTACGAGCAGTACTTC	CASSLTRRSYEQYF
-	TRBV5-6	TRBJ2-5	-	TGTGCCAGCAGCTGGGGTTTACAGGCTATGTACCAAGAGACCCAGTACTTC	CASSWGLQAMYQETQYF
-	TRBV7-2	TRBJ1-4	TRBD1	TGTGCCAGCAGCTTTGGACAGGGGCGTAATGAAAAACTGTTTTTT	CASSFGQGRNEKLFF
-	TRBV6-5	TRBJ2-5	TRBD2	TGTGCCAGCAGTTCTACTAGCGGGTCGGGTGAGACCCAGTACTTC	CASSSTSGSGETQYF
-	TRBV7-2	TRBJ1-6	-	TGTGCCAGCAGCCAGCGTCGCAATTCACCCCTCCACTTT	CASSQRRNSPLHF
-	TRBV2	TRBJ2-3	-	TGTGCCAGCTTCACGGTCACAGATACGCAGTATTTT	CASFTVTDTQYF
-	TRBV28	TRBJ1-2	TRBD1	TGTGCCAGCAGTTGGGGGACAGTCAACTATGGCTACACCTTC	CASSWGTVNYGYTF
-	TRBV18	TRBJ2-7	TRBD1	TGTGCCAGCTCACCCGGACAGGGTAGGACCTACGAGCAGTACTTC	CASSPGQGRTYEQYF
-	TRBV19	TRBJ2-7	TRBD1	TGTGCCAGTAGTGGACAGGGCCTTGAGCAGTACTTC	CASSGQGLEQYF
-	TRBV7-9	TRBJ1-4	-	TGTGCCAGCAGCTTAGGGGGCGATCCCAATGAAAAACTGTTTTTT	CASSLGGDPNEKLFF
-	TRBV28	TRBJ1-4	TRBD1	TGTGCCAGCAGTTCGACCGGGACAGAGAATGAAAAACTGTTTTTT	CASSSTGTENEKLFF
-	TRBV6-4	TRBJ1-1	-	TGTGCCAGCAGCCAGGGATGGGGGAACACTGAAGCTTTCTTT	CASSQGWGNTEAFF
-	TRBV5-6	TRBJ2-7	TRBD2	TGTGCCAGCACCAATCGGGGGGGAACCTACGAGCAGTACTTC	CASTNRGGTYEQYF
-	TRBV15	TRBJ2-3	TRBD2	TGTGCCACCCAGCGGGGGAACACAGATACGCAGTATTTT	CATQRGNTDTQYF
-	TRBV11-2	TRBJ2-5	-	TGTGCCAGCAGCCCTAGCCTACAAGAGACCCAGTACTTC	CASSPSLQETQYF
-	TRBV6-6	TRBJ2-1	-	TGTGCCAGCAGTTACTCGGGGACAACCTACAATGAGCAGTTCTTC	CASSYSGTTYNEQFF
-	TRBV10-3	TRBJ1-1	TRBD1	TGTGCCATCAGGGGTGGGACAGGGGGCTCGTTGAACACTGAAGCTTTCTTT	CAIRGGTGGSLNTEAFF
-	TRBV9	TRBJ2-1	TRBD2	TGTGCCAGCAGCGTAGGTACTAGCGGTCCCAGCTCCTACAATGAGCAGTTCTTC	CASSVGTSGPSSYNEQFF
-	TRBV28	TRBJ2-7	TRBD2	TGTGCCAGCACCAAGGGGACTAGCGGGACCCGGGAGCAGTACTTC	CASTKGTSGTREQYF
few	TRBV4-2	TRBJ2-7	TRBD2	TGTGCCAGCAGCCAAGACTCTAGCGGGTTACAGTACTTC	CASSQDSSGLQYF
-	TRBV28	TRBJ2-3	TRBD2	TGTGCCAGCAGTTCGCGAACGGGACTAGCGGGACTCTATAGCACAGATACGCAGTATTTT	CASSSRTGLAGLYSTDTQYF
-	TRBV5-6	TRBJ2-7	TRBD2	TGTGCCAGCAGCCCGTCTCCGGGACTACCCCCCTACGAGCAGTACTTC	CASSPSPGLPPYEQYF
-	TRBV7-8	TRBJ2-1	-	TGTGCCAGCAGTTTTAGCGGAATCCGCCCCAATGAGCAGTTCTTC	CASSFSGIRPNEQFF